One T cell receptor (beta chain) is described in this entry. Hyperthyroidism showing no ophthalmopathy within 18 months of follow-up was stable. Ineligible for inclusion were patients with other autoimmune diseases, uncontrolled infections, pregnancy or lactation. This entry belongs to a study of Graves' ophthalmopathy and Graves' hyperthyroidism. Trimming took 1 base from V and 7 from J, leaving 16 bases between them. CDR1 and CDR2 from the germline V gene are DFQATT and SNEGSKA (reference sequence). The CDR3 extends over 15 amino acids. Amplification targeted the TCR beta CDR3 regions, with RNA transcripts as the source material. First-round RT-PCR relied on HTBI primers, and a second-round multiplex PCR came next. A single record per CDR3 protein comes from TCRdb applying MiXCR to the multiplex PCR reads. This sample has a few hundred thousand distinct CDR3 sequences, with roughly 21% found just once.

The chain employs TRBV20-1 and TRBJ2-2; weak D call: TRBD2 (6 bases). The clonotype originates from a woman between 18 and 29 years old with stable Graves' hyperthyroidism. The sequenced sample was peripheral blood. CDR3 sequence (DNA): TGCAGTGCTAGAGTAGAGTGGCGGGAAGTCGGGGAGCTGTTTTTT. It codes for CSARVEWREVGELFF.